This entry describes one T cell receptor beta chain. The antigen is unknown. A CD45RA-negative memory subset and a CD45RA+ naive subset were separated from the CD4+ cells. The sample belongs to a study of shared clonotypes between healthy human individuals. Whole-study context: There were three CD4 naive, three CD4 memory, two CD8 naive and one CD8 memory plates per donor. Study-wide results and caveats: Naive CD4 clonotypes were shared across a handful of donors at about 5%. Generally, estimated richness proved larger in naive subsets than it did in memory subsets.

V was cut by 3 bases and J by 3 bases, with 12 bases left in between. The CDR3 has 16 amino acids. Per the germline V gene, CDR1 is KGHSH and CDR2 is LQKENI. Measured with immunoSEQ multiplex PCR; TCRdb has only the in-frame clones, and not every one. The table has roughly 1,500,000 clones, 98% to 99% seen once. This TCR derives from a young man in good health. Sequencing used naive CD4+ T cells sorted from blood. This sample's subset: CD45RA+ positively selected. This chain joins TRBV18 and TRBJ2-6; maybe TRBD1 (6 bases). This chain's CDR3 is CASSPLQGLGANVLTF. CDR3 DNA sequence: TGTGCCAGCTCACCGCTCCAGGGGCTTGGGGCCAACGTCCTGACTTTC.